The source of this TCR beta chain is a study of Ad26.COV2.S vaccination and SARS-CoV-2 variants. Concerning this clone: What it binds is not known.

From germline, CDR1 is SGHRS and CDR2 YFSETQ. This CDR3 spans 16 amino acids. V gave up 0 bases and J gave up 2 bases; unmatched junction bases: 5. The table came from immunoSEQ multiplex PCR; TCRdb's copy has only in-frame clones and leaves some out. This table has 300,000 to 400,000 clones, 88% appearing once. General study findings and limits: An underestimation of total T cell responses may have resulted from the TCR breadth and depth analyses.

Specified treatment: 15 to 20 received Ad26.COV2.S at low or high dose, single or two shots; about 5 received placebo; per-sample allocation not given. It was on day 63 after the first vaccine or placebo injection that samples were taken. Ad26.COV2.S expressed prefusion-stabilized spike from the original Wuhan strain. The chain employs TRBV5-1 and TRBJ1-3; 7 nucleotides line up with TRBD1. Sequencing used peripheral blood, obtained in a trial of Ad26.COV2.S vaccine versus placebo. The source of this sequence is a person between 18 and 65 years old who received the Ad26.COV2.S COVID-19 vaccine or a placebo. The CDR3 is CASSLAPTGTGNTIYF. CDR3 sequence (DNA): TGCGCCAGCAGCTTGGCTCCGACAGGGACTGGAAACACCATATATTTT.